This TCR beta chain is from a study of beta chain features in type 1 diabetes. About the study: Examination spanned approximately 110 million sorted cells from all samples.

Overall study results and limits: Type 1 diabetes patients had fewer VDJ junction insertions and more deletions. Shortening of TCRB CDR3s, moderate but significant, appeared in all four CD4+ subsets of Type 1 diabetes patients.

CDR3 size: 15 residues. Germline CDR1 reads SGHNT; CDR2 reads YYREEE (reference sequence). V was pared by 4 bases and J by 0 bases, with 11 bases between. Expressed TCRB transcripts were sequenced because the entire RNA isolate underwent reverse transcription. Reads from naive, central memory and regulatory T cell samples averaged about 3.9 million. The repertoire was sequenced with immunoSEQ multiplex PCR; TCRdb's copy has only in-frame clones and lacks some. This sample yields about 260,000 clones, of which about a fifth are seen a single time; around 0.03% belongs to the top ten. Via the markers CD45RO/CCR7/CD25/CD127/CD95/CD27, stem cell-like memory, regulatory, central memory and naive CD4+ cells were sorted. Details on this clone: Antigen specificity is unknown.

The chain uses TRBV5-4 and TRBJ2-1, with a tentative D call TRBD1 (6 bases). Sequencing input: naive CD4+ T cells from blood. The sequence derives from a woman aged 40 to 50 with type 1 diabetes. CDR3 DNA sequence: TGTGCCAGCAGCCCTTCACAGGGCTCCTACAATGAGCAGTTCTTC. Translating it yields CASSPSQGSYNEQFF.